Following are 18 T cell receptor beta chains from one sample sequenced in a study of chemoradiotherapy in HPV16-positive cancers. Only in-frame clones appear in the TCRdb table, and some are missing; sequencing was by immunoSEQ multiplex PCR. The sample consists of about 68,000 clones, 88% of them appearing once. The material was blood, obtained from a patient who underwent chemoradiotherapy. The receptors here all came from a human donor with HPV-associated anogenital cancer.

This clone was seen only a few times. The chain has TRBV11-3 and TRBJ2-1; TRBD1 agrees at 11 bases. Germline trimming cut 4 bases from V and 5 bases from J; bases unmatched to any gene: 4. CDR3 length: 15 amino acids. Germline assignment: CDR1 SGHNT and CDR2 YENEEA. The CDR3 loop is CASSYGTGGDNEQFF. DNA of the CDR3: TGTGCCAGCAGCTACGGGACAGGGGGGGACAATGAGCAGTTCTTC.

J is TRBJ2-7 and V is TRBV10-3; D tentatively fits TRBD1 or TRBD2 (6 bases each). The V and J ends lost 6 bases and 0 bases respectively, with 12 bases between them. This CDR3 is built from 14 residues. Germline CDR1 and CDR2: ENHRY and SYGVKD. The CDR3 DNA reads TGTGCCATCAGGGAGGGGGAATTCTCCTACGAGCAGTACTTC. It is translated as CAIREGEFSYEQYF.

The genes are TRBV14 and TRBJ1-3; D is undetermined. V was pared by 2 bases and J by 0 bases, with 8 bases between. CDR1 is SGHDN and CDR2 is FVKESK in the germline V gene. The CDR3 runs 15 residues. CDR3 protein: CASSQLGFSGNTIYF. The CDR3 region has the DNA TGTGCCAGCAGCCAACTGGGGTTCTCTGGAAACACCATATATTTT.

J is TRBJ1-5 and V is TRBV5-6; the D gene is possibly TRBD1 (5 bases). Trimming took off 0 bases at V and 0 bases at J, with 10 bases between the two ends. CDR1 is SGHDT and CDR2 is YYEEEE in the germline V gene. This CDR3 is built from 16 residues. The CDR3 region has the DNA TGTGCCAGCAGCTTGGGGGGGAAGTATAGCAATCAGCCCCAGCATTTT. It translates to CASSLGGKYSNQPQHF.

This sequence joins TRBV19 and TRBJ1-5; D unresolved. Per germline, CDR1 LNHDA and CDR2 SQIVND (reference sequence). This CDR3 is 15 amino acids long. V lost 3 bases, J lost 1 base, and 10 bases lay in between. CDR3 protein: CASSIGPRSNQPQHF. CDR3 nucleotide sequence: TGTGCCAGTAGTATTGGACCGAGAAGCAATCAGCCCCAGCATTTT. The full variable domain, rest sourced from reference TRBV19 and TRBJ1-5, is DGGITQSPKYLFRKEGQNVTLSCEQNLNHDAMYWYRQDPGQGLRLIYYSQIVNDFQKGDIAEGYSVSREKKESFPLTVTSAQKNPTAFYLCASSIGPRSNQPQHFGDGTRLSIL.

The genes are TRBV6-5 and TRBJ1-2; a weak D match, TRBD1 (5 bases). The germline V gene encodes CDR1 MNHEY and CDR2 SVGAGI. The V and J ends lost 0 bases and 2 bases respectively, with 10 bases between them. This CDR3 region has 15 residues. CDR3 residues: CASSYSKGKNYGYTF. The CDR3 DNA sequence: TGTGCCAGCAGTTACTCGAAGGGGAAGAACTATGGCTACACCTTC.

The rearrangement uses TRBV9 and TRBJ2-5; 9 bases are shared with TRBD2. The CDR3 length is 15 residues. Germline assignment: CDR1 SGDLS and CDR2 YYNGEE. V lost 1 base and J lost 9; bases outside the gene matches: 10. CDR3 in amino acids: CASSVLASGAAAQYF. CDR3 nucleotide sequence: TGTGCCAGCAGCGTATTGGCTAGCGGGGCGGCGGCCCAGTACTTC.

The chain combines TRBV11-2 with TRBJ1-1, with unresolved D. Trimming shortened V by 3 bases and J by 3 bases, and 5 bases separated the two germline ends. The CDR3 has 12 residues. The germline CDR1 and CDR2 sequences are SGHAT and FQNNGV. The CDR3 region has the DNA TGTGCCAGCAGCTTCCGGGACACTGAAGCTTTCTTT. Translated, it gives CASSFRDTEAFF.

The chain couples TRBV7-9 to TRBJ1-5; D unresolved. The length of the CDR3 is 15 residues. V lost 1 base and J lost 6, with 13 bases in between. Germline values: CDR1 SEHNR, CDR2 FQNEAQ (reference sequence). The CDR3 is CASSLGGSSGQPQHF. For the CDR3, the DNA is TGTGCCAGCAGCTTAGGTGGGAGCTCCGGTCAGCCCCAGCATTTT.

J is TRBJ1-2 and V is TRBV29-1; 10 bases are shared with TRBD1. The trim removed 6 bases at V and 5 bases at J, leaving 9 bases unmatched. This CDR3 has 14 amino acids. Germline V gene sequence: CDR1 SQVTM, CDR2 ANQGSEA. CDR3 residues: CSVDPTGGGYGYTF. The CDR3 DNA sequence: TGCAGCGTAGACCCGACAGGGGGCGGGTATGGCTACACCTTC.

V gene TRBV7-2 combines with J gene TRBJ1-5; no clear D gene. This CDR3 spans 14 amino acids. The germline gives CDR1 SGHTA, CDR2 FQGNSA. Between the trimmed V and J ends, which lost 5 bases and 3 bases, there was a span of 11 bases. CDR3 DNA sequence: TGTGCCAGCAGCCTAAACTGGGTCAATCAGCCCCAGCATTTT. Translating it yields CASSLNWVNQPQHF.

The J gene is TRBJ2-7, the V gene TRBV18, with TRBD1 as a possible D gene (6 bases). This CDR3 contains 13 residues. Between the trimmed V and J ends, which lost 4 bases and 5 bases, there was a span of 12 bases. CDR1 is KGHSH and CDR2 is LQKENI in the germline V gene. CDR3 in amino acids: CASSLTGSDEQYF. The CDR3 DNA sequence: TGTGCCAGCTCACTCACAGGGTCGGACGAGCAGTACTTC.

The rearrangement links TRBV7-9 to TRBJ1-1; D not certain. The length of the CDR3 is 13 residues. From germline, CDR1 is SEHNR and CDR2 FQNEAQ (reference sequence). V was clipped by 3 bases and J by 1 base, with 6 bases between them. This CDR3 reads CASSFHTNTEAFF. CDR3 DNA: TGTGCCAGCAGCTTCCACACGAACACTGAAGCTTTCTTT.

The rearrangement joins TRBV6-5 to TRBJ2-2; D uncertain. The CDR3 sequence is 15 residues long. CDR1 MNHEY and CDR2 SVGAGI come from the germline V gene. V gave up 5 bases and J gave up 1 base, with 11 bases separating them. The CDR3 reads CASSIQQRNTGELFF. The DNA for the CDR3 is TGTGCCAGCAGTATCCAGCAGAGGAACACCGGGGAGCTGTTTTTT.

This clone was found once. The V gene is TRBV12-5, the J gene TRBJ1-2, with TRBD1 matching 8 bases. Germline lookup yields CDR1 LGHNT and CDR2 FRNRAP. The CDR3 covers 16 residues. Trimming at V came to 0 bases and at J to 4 bases, leaving 7 bases not matched to a gene. The CDR3 here is CASGLVLRGTGYGYTF. CDR3 DNA sequence: TGTGCTAGTGGTTTGGTCCTCAGGGGGACAGGCTATGGCTACACCTTC.

The V and J genes are TRBV27 and TRBJ1-1, with a tentative D call TRBD1 (5 bases). Trimming stripped 9 bases from V and 6 bases from J, with 14 bases between. Germline-derived CDR1 and CDR2 are MNHEY and SMNVEV (reference sequence). The CDR3 has 12 residues. CDR3 loop: CASSRVGAEAFF. In nucleotides, the CDR3 is TGTGCCAGTTCCAGGGTAGGGGCTGAAGCTTTCTTT.

This rearrangement joins TRBV2 to TRBJ2-7, with TRBD1 as a possible D gene (5 bases). Germline V gene sequence: CDR1 SNHLY, CDR2 FYNNEI. V lost 5 bases, J lost 4 bases, and 15 bases lay in between. The CDR3 loop spans 14 amino acids. The DNA of the CDR3 is TGTGCCAGCAGTTCTGGGGCCGCCCTTTACGAGCAGTACTTC. Its protein product is CASSSGAALYEQYF.

V and J are TRBV5-1 and TRBJ2-5, with 9 positions matching TRBD2. V shed 3 bases and J 2 bases; nucleotides not matched to a gene: 5. Germline CDR1 SGHRS, CDR2 YFSETQ. The CDR3 is made up of 15 amino acids. The CDR3: CASSSRLADQETQYF. CDR3 nucleotides: TGCGCCAGCAGCTCCCGACTAGCGGATCAAGAGACCCAGTACTTC.